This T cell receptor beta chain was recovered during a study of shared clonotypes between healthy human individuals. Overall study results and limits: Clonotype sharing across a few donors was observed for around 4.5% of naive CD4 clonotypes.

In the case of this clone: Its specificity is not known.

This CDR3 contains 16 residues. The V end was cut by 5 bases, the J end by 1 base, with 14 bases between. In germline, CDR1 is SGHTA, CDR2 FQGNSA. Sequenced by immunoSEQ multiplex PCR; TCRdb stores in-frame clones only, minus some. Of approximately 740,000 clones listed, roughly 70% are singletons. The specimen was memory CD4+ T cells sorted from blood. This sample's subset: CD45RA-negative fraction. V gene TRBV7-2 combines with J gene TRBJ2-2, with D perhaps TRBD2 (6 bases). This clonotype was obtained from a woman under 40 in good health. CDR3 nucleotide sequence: TGTGCCAGCAGCCTCATGGGGGGAGGGAACACCGGGGAGCTGTTTTTT. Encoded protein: CASSLMGGGNTGELFF.